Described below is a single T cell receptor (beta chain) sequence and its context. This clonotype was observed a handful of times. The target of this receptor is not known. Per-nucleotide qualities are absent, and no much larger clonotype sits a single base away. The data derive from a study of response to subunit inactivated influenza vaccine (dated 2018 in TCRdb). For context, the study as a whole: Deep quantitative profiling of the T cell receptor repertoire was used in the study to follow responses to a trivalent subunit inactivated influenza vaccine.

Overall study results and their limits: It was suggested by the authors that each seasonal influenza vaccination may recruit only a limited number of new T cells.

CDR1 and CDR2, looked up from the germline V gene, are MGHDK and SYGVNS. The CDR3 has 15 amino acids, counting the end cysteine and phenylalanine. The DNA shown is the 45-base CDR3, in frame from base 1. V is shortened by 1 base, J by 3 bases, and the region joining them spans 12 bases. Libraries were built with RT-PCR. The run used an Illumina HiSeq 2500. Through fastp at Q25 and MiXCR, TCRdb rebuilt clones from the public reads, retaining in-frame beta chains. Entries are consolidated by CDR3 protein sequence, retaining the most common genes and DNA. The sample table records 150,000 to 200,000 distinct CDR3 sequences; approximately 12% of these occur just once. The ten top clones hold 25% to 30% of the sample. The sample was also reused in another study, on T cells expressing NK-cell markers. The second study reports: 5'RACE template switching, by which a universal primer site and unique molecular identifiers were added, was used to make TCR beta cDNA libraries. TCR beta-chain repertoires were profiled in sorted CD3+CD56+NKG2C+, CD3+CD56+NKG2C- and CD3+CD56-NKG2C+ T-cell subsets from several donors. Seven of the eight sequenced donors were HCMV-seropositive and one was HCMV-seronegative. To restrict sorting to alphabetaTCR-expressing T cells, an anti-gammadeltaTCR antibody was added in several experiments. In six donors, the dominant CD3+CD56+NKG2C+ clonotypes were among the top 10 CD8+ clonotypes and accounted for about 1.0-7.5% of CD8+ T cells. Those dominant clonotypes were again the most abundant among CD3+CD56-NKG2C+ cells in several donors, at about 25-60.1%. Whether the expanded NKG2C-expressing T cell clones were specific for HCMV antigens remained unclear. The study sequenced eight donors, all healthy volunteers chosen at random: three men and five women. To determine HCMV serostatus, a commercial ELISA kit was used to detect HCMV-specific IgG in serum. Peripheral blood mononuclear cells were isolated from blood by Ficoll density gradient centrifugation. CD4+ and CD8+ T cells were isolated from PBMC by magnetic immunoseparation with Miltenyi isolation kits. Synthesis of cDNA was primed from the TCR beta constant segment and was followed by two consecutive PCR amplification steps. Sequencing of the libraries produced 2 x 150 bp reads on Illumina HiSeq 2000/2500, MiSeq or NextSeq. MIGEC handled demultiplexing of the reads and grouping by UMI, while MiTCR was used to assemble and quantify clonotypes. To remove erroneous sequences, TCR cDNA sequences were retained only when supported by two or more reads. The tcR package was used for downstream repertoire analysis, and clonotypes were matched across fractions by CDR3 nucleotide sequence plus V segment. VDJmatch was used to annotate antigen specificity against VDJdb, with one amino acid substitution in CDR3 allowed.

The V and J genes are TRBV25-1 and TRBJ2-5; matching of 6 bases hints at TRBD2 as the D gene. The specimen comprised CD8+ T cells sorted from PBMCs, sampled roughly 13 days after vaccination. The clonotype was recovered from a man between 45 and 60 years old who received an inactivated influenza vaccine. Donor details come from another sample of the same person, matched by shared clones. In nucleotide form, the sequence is TGTGCCAGCAGTGAATCGAAGGGACTCGAAGAGACCCAGTACTTC. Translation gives CASSESKGLEETQYF.